This T cell receptor (beta chain) was identified in a study of blood T cell repertoires in COVID-19. Study-level information: Spain, Italy and the United States supplied samples that represented acute and convalescent COVID-19. PBMCs, B-cell-depleted T cells, or T cells were the source of the cDNA or gDNA that made up the material.

Original processing notes: Amplification of reference gene primers was used by the study to estimate nucleated cell counts. Here immunoSEQ multiplex PCR was the method, and the copy in TCRdb shows in-frame clones only, minus some. V and J calls and clone size are those listed in that table; D and trimming were worked out from the DNA. The sample shows around 220,000 clones, 82% of them seen only once. Material for sequencing was peripheral blood. The receptor was derived from an elderly woman with active or convalescent COVID-19.

CDR3 nucleotide sequence: TGTGCCAGCAGTTTCTTGCGAGAGCCTATTCAGTACTTC. It translates to CASSFLREPIQYF. The chain employs TRBV12-3 or TRBV12-4 and TRBJ2-7; D unresolved. This CDR3 is 13 amino acids long. V lost 3 bases to trimming and J lost 10 bases, with 16 bases between them.